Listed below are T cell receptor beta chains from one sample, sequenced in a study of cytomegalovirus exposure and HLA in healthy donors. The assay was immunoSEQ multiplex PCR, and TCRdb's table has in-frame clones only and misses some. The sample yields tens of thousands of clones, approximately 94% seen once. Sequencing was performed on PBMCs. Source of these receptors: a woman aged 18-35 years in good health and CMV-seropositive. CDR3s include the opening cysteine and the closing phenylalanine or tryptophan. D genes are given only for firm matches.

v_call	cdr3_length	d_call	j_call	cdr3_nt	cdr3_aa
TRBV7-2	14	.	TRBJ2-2	TGTGCCAGCAGGGGGGCGGGTGGCACCGGGGAGCTGTTTTTT	CASRGAGGTGELFF
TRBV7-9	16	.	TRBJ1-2	TGTGCCAGCAGCTTAGAACCGGACAGAAAAAACTATGGCTACACCTTC	CASSLEPDRKNYGYTF
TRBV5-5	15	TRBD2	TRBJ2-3	TGTGCCAGCAGCTTGGGTCTTAGCGGGAGTGATACGCAGTATTTT	CASSLGLSGSDTQYF
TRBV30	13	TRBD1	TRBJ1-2	TGTGCCTCAATCAGGGGGCGAAACTATGGCTACACCTTC	CASIRGRNYGYTF
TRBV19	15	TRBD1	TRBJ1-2	TGTGCCAGTAGTACCCACGGGACAGGGGGCTATGGCTACACCTTC	CASSTHGTGGYGYTF
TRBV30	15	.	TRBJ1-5	TGTGCCTGGAGCTTGGGGAGCCATAGCAATCAGCCCCAGCATTTT	CAWSLGSHSNQPQHF
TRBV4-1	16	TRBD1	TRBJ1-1	TGCGCCAGCAGAACGAACAGGGGGCCTAAGGGCACTGAAGCTTTCTTT	CASRTNRGPKGTEAFF
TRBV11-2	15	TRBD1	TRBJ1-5	TGTGCCAGCAGCAGGGGGCGGGGAACGAATCAGCCCCAGCATTTT	CASSRGRGTNQPQHF
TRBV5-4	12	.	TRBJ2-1	TGTGCCAGCAGCTTAGGAGACAATGAGCAGTTCTTC	CASSLGDNEQFF
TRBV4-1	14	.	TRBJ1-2	TGCGCCAGCAGCCAAGACTCTTATAGGAGAGGCTACACCTTC	CASSQDSYRRGYTF
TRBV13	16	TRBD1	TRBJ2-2	TGTGCCAGCAGCTCGACAGGGAGATTTAGCACCGGGGAGCTGTTTTTT	CASSSTGRFSTGELFF
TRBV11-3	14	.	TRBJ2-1	TGTGCCAGCTCTCGGGGGGCTTCCTACAATGAGCAGTTCTTC	CASSRGASYNEQFF
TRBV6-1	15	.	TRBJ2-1	TGTGCCAGCAGAAGCAGTGATCGGGGGGCGTATGAGCAGTTCTTC	CASRSSDRGAYEQFF
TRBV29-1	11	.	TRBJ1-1	TGCAGCGTTGATGTCGCAGGGAAGGCTTTCTTT	CSVDVAGKAFF
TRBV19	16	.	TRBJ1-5	TGTGCCAGTAGTATTGGGCAGCTGTATAGCAATCAGCCCCAGCATTTT	CASSIGQLYSNQPQHF
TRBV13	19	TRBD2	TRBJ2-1	TGTGCCAGCAGCTTCAACGGAGGACTAGCGGGAGGGGCCTACAATGAGCAGTTCTTC	CASSFNGGLAGGAYNEQFF